The clone carrying this TCR beta chain was found once. Its specificity is not known. The sample belongs to a study of shared clonotypes between healthy human individuals. Overall study: The donors, two women and three men, were aged 18 to 49.

Whole-study results and caveats: A handful of donors had 4% to 6.5% of their naive CD4 clonotypes in common.

The CDR3 is 16 amino acids. CDR1 and CDR2 from the germline V gene are KGHSH and LQKENI. V was trimmed by 0 bases and J by 6 bases, leaving 17 bases between them. Sequenced by immunoSEQ multiplex PCR; TCRdb stores in-frame clones only, minus some. The sample yields about 2,500,000 clones, around 94% seen once. Donors were Caucasian adults residing in Nashville, Tennessee, USA. Partitioning of CD4+ cells yielded a CD45RA+ naive subset and a CD45RA-negative memory subset. This receptor was identified in a man aged 18 to 29 in good health. Sequenced input: naive CD4+ T cells sorted from blood. This sample's subset: CD45RA+ positively selected. The rearrangement uses TRBV18 and TRBJ2-5; the D gene is possibly TRBD2 (6 bases). This CDR3 is CASSPPAGGGSKTQYF. CDR3 bases: TGTGCCAGCTCACCACCAGCGGGTGGGGGATCGAAGACCCAGTACTTC. The variable domain in full, with the rest retrieved from reference TRBV18 and TRBJ2-5, is NAGVMQNPRHLVRRRGQEARLRCSPMKGHSHVYWYRQLPEEGLKFMVYLQKENIIDESGMPKERFSAEFPKEGPSILRIQQVVRGDSAAYFCASSPPAGGGSKTQYFGPGTRLLVL.